These 28 T cell receptor beta chains came from one sample sequenced in a study of T cells in Graves' hyperthyroidism and ophthalmopathy. TCR beta CDR3 regions were amplified from RNA. In the first-round RT-PCR of the TCR CDR3, the HTBI primer set was used. TCRdb fed the multiplex PCR reads into MiXCR, producing one record per CDR3 protein. The sample contains 480,000 or so distinct CDR3 sequences, 13% to 15% of which appear only once. The sample taken for sequencing was blood. These receptors were obtained from a woman younger than 35 with Graves' hyperthyroidism.

The sample holds many counts of this clonotype. This chain links TRBV25-1 with TRBJ1-4; D might be TRBD1 (6 bases). The germline gives CDR1 MGHDK, CDR2 SYGVNS. The length of the CDR3 is 16 residues. V was pared by 2 bases and J by 0 bases, with 10 bases between. CDR3 sequence: CASSERRGATNEKLFF. The DNA for the CDR3 is TGTGCCAGCAGTGAACGGAGGGGGGCAACTAATGAAAAACTGTTTTTT.

The J gene is TRBJ1-5, the V gene TRBV20-1; the match to TRBD1 covers 9 bases. V trimming: 0 bases; J trimming: 7 bases; junction bases outside the gene matches: 7. There are 15 residues in the CDR3. The germline V gene has CDR1 DFQATT and CDR2 SNEGSKA (reference sequence). The DNA for the CDR3 is TGCAGTGCTAGAGATCGGGACAGGGTGGGGCAGCCCCAGCATTTT. It codes for CSARDRDRVGQPQHF.

The V call is TRBV30, the J call TRBJ2-3, with D hard to call. This CDR3 has 12 amino acids. Germline loops: CDR1 GTSNPN, CDR2 SVGIG (reference sequence). The V end was cut by 5 bases, the J end by 3 bases, with 9 bases between. The CDR3 DNA follows: TGTGCCTGGGCCCCCGGGACAGATACGCAGTATTTT. Translated: CAWAPGTDTQYF.

This clonotype was counted only a few times. The genes are TRBV10-2 and TRBJ2-7; 11 bases are a match to TRBD2. The CDR3 is made up of 18 amino acids. The V and J ends lost 2 bases and 4 bases, in that order; junction bases with no gene match: 13. The V gene's germline CDR1 is WSHSY and CDR2 SAAADI. The CDR3 loop reads CASSEGTGRLAGRYEQYF. As DNA, the CDR3 is TGCGCCAGCAGTGAGGGGACAGGTAGACTAGCGGGGAGATACGAGCAGTACTTC.

The table lists this clonotype with many counts. This chain connects TRBV11-1 to TRBJ1-1; no clear D gene. The CDR3 length is 14 residues. V lost 0 bases, J lost 3 bases, and 8 bases lay in between. Germline assignment: CDR1 SGHAT and CDR2 FQDESV (reference sequence). CDR3 in amino acids: CASSLAQRYTEAFF. For the CDR3, the DNA is TGTGCCAGCAGCTTAGCGCAGAGGTACACTGAAGCTTTCTTT.

This clonotype was found a few times. V and J are TRBV7-2 and TRBJ1-6; the D gene is possibly TRBD1 (5 bases). CDR1 and CDR2 from the germline V gene are SGHTA and FQGNSA. Trimming removed 9 bases at V and 7 bases at J, with 16 bases between. The CDR3 runs to 14 residues. The CDR3 reads CARRVEGSNSPLHF. DNA for the CDR3: TGTGCCAGGAGGGTAGAGGGGTCCAATTCACCCCTCCACTTT.

This clonotype was recorded at least ten times. The chain combines TRBV4-1 with TRBJ1-1; 7 nucleotides agree with TRBD1. CDR3 length: 15 amino acids. Unmatched junction bases numbered 6, after V lost 5 bases and J lost 0 bases. The germline gives CDR1 MGHRA, CDR2 YSYEKL. The chain's CDR3 is CASSYLTGLNTEAFF. The CDR3, as DNA: TGCGCCAGCAGCTACCTGACAGGGCTGAACACTGAAGCTTTCTTT.

The sample holds a few counts of this clonotype. J is TRBJ1-2 and V is TRBV4-2, with a tentative D call TRBD1 (5 bases). In germline, CDR1 is LGHNA, CDR2 YNFKEQ. This CDR3 comprises 13 residues. Trimming took off 3 bases at V and 4 bases at J, with 9 bases between the two ends. For the CDR3, the DNA is TGTGCCAGCAGCCACCGGACAACCTATGGCTACACCTTC. This translates into CASSHRTTYGYTF.

At least ten counts were recorded for this clonotype. The chain recombines TRBV12-3 or TRBV12-4 with TRBJ2-1; 7 positions agree with TRBD1. This CDR3 is 15 amino acids long. V was clipped by 7 bases and J by 3 bases; unmatched bases: 9. The CDR3, as DNA: TGTGCCAGCACCCTCGACAGGGTTGACTACAATGAGCAGTTCTTC. Amino acid sequence: CASTLDRVDYNEQFF.

This clonotype was recorded many times. This sequence joins TRBV28 and TRBJ2-5; TRBD1 aligns across 9 bases. V lost 8 bases, J lost 5 bases, and 9 bases stayed unmatched. CDR1 is MDHEN, CDR2 SYDVKM, per germline. The CDR3 is 14 residues long. In DNA, the CDR3 is TGTGCCAGCGGACTTCGGACAGGGGTGGAGACCCAGTACTTC. It encodes CASGLRTGVETQYF. The entire variable domain, with the rest obtained from reference TRBV28 and TRBJ2-5, is as follows: DVKVTQSSRYLVKRTGEKVFLECVQDMDHENMFWYRQDPGLGLRLIYFSYDVKMKEKGDIPEGYSVSREKKERFSLILESASTNQTSMYLCASGLRTGVETQYFGPGTRLLVL.

A word on this clonotype: It may be a read error: a sequence one base away is much more abundant. This chain links TRBV20-1 with TRBJ2-2; 11 bases are a match to TRBD2. CDR1 and CDR2 (germline): DFQATT, SNEGSKA (reference sequence). The CDR3 covers 15 residues. CDR3 sequence (DNA): TGCAGTGCTAGGCCCCTAGCGGGAGGCCCCGGGGAGCTGGTTTTT. Protein sequence: CSARPLAGGPGELVF.

This clonotype was observed at least ten times. The CDR3 DNA sequence: TGTGCCAGTAGTATAAGTCCGATGAACACTGAAGCTTTCTTT. As protein: CASSISPMNTEAFF. The chain recombines TRBV19 with TRBJ1-1; D remains ambiguous. CDR1 LNHDA and CDR2 SQIVND come from the germline V gene (reference sequence). CDR3 length: 14 amino acids. Deletions cut 2 bases from V and 0 bases from J, with 7 bases between.

Many counts were recorded for this clonotype. The rearrangement uses TRBV12-3 or TRBV12-4 and TRBJ1-2; TRBD1 aligns across 7 bases. After removal of 3 bases from V and 9 bases from J, the junction contained 13 bases not matched to a gene. The CDR3 length is 15 residues. The DNA of the CDR3 is TGTGCCAGCAGTTTCCATAGACAGGGTAGTTCTAGCTACACCTTC. This codes for CASSFHRQGSSSYTF.

This clonotype has a handful of counts. The rearrangement joins TRBV28 to TRBJ2-4; 7 bases map to TRBD2. The germline CDR1 and CDR2 sequences are MDHEN and SYDVKM. The V and J ends lost 6 bases and 2 bases, in that order; junction bases with no gene match: 7. The CDR3 sequence is 15 residues long. The CDR3 nucleotides read TGTGCCAGCAGCCCTCTCGGGAGGCCCAAAAACATTCAGTACTTC. Amino acid sequence: CASSPLGRPKNIQYF.

This clonotype was recorded many times. This sequence joins TRBV9 and TRBJ2-5; D is unresolved. The CDR3 runs 12 residues. Germline-derived CDR1 and CDR2 are SGDLS and YYNGEE. V shed 8 bases and J shed 5 bases, with 13 bases lying between them. The CDR3 coding sequence is TGTGCCAGTTCACCGGGCGTCGAGACCCAGTACTTC. It translates to CASSPGVETQYF.

As for this clonotype: This sequence may be a read error, since a much larger clone differs from it by one base. The chain couples TRBV11-2 to TRBJ2-3; D uncertain. CDR1 SGHAT and CDR2 FQNNGV come from the germline V gene. Trimming left V 5 bases short and J 0 bases short, with 9 bases between. The CDR3 is made up of 14 amino acids. The CDR3 DNA reads TGTGCCAGCAGCCGTCCTACTAGCACAGATACGCAGTATTTT. As protein: CASSRPTSTDTQYF.

This clonotype came up many times. This rearrangement joins TRBV7-9 to TRBJ1-1; D remains ambiguous. With 5 bases removed from V and 0 bases from J, the gap between germline ends came to 19 bases. CDR3 length: 17 residues. Per germline, CDR1 SEHNR and CDR2 FQNEAQ (reference sequence). The CDR3 DNA is TGTGCCAGCAGCGACGGTTCCCGGTATACCATGAACACTGAAGCTTTCTTT. Amino acid sequence: CASSDGSRYTMNTEAFF. The entire variable domain, with the rest obtained from reference TRBV7-9 and TRBJ1-1, is as follows: DTGVSQNPRHKITKRGQNVTFRCDPISEHNRLYWYRQTLGQGPEFLTYFQNEAQLEKSRLLSDRFSAERPKGSFSTLEIQRTEQGDSAMYLCASSDGSRYTMNTEAFFGQGTRLTVV.

The V and J genes are TRBV5-1 and TRBJ2-5, with a possible D match to TRBD1 (6 bases). This CDR3 has 13 amino acids. V was clipped by 5 bases and J by 1 base, with 9 bases between them. The germline CDR1 and CDR2 sequences are SGHRS and YFSETQ. The CDR3 nucleotides read TGCGCCAGCAGTTGGACAGTCCAAGAGACCCAGTACTTC. Translated: CASSWTVQETQYF.

Comment on this clonotype: It may be a read error: a sequence one base away is much more abundant. J is TRBJ2-1 and V is TRBV6-2 or TRBV6-3; TRBD2 aligns across 10 bases. Unmatched junction bases numbered 4, after V lost 6 bases and J lost 8 bases. Germline V CDR1 and CDR2: MNHEY, SVGEGT. The CDR3 runs 13 residues. The CDR3 DNA reads TGTGCCAGCAGGCTAGCGGGAGTAGATGAGCAGTTCTTC. As protein: CASRLAGVDEQFF.

The chain couples TRBV9 to TRBJ2-2, with 8 positions matching TRBD2. CDR1 and CDR2 from the germline V gene are SGDLS and YYNGEE. Trimming cost V 0 bases and J 2 bases; bases outside gene matches: 6. The CDR3 has 17 amino acids. The CDR3 DNA reads as TGTGCCAGCAGCGTAGACGAGACTAGCGCAAACACCGGGGAGCTGTTTTTT. It encodes CASSVDETSANTGELFF. Filled out from reference TRBV9 and TRBJ2-2, the complete variable domain reads DSGVTQTPKHLITATGQRVTLRCSPRSGDLSVYWYQQSLDQGLQFLIQYYNGEERAKGNILERFSAQQFPDLHSELNLSSLELGDSALYFCASSVDETSANTGELFFGEGSRLTVL.

This clonotype was seen many times. The CDR3 is CAWRSRSVRNEQFF. CDR3 DNA sequence: TGTGCCTGGAGAAGTCGGTCAGTAAGAAATGAGCAGTTCTTC. This chain links TRBV30 with TRBJ2-1; D not resolved. Trimming took 3 bases from V and 7 from J, leaving 16 bases between them. Germline V gene data show CDR1 as GTSNPN and CDR2 as SVGIG (reference sequence). The CDR3 consists of 14 residues.

Comments on this clonotype: Germline and junction disagree at one end, which may indicate a read error. This sequence joins TRBV11-3 and TRBJ1-1, with D hard to call. There are 14 residues in the CDR3. Germline lookup yields CDR1 SGHNT and CDR2 YENEEA. The CDR3 nucleotides are TGTGTCAGCAGCCTGCCCAACATGAACACTGAAGCTTTCTTT. Its protein product is CVSSLPNMNTEAFF.

This chain joins TRBV7-9 and TRBJ1-2; D ambiguous. V was trimmed by 1 base and J by 2 bases, leaving 11 bases between them. Germline values: CDR1 SEHNR, CDR2 FQNEAQ (reference sequence). The CDR3 spans 15 residues. CDR3 sequence: CASSLVGQQNYGYTF. The CDR3 DNA follows: TGTGCCAGCAGCTTAGTTGGTCAGCAAAACTATGGCTACACCTTC.

This chain connects TRBV15 to TRBJ1-3; maybe TRBD1 (6 bases). Germline values: CDR1 LNHNV, CDR2 YYDKDF (reference sequence). V was trimmed by 5 bases and J by 4 bases, leaving 9 bases between them. CDR3 length equals 13 residues. This chain's CDR3 is CATSVDRGNTIYF. In DNA, the CDR3 is TGTGCCACCAGCGTAGACAGGGGAAACACCATATATTTT.

This clonotype was recorded at least ten times. The chain has TRBV19 and TRBJ1-6; TRBD1 might be the D (6 bases). The CDR3 has 16 amino acids. V lost 7 bases and J 6 bases, leaving 19 bases between the germline ends. The germline gives CDR1 LNHDA, CDR2 SQIVND (reference sequence). Written as DNA, the CDR3 is TGTGCCAGTACCCGGGAACGGGGGCGCTTTAATTCACCCCTCCACTTT. It encodes CASTRERGRFNSPLHF.

The V and J genes are TRBV13 and TRBJ1-1; D gene uncertain. The CDR3 runs to 14 residues. CDR1 is PRHDT and CDR2 is FYEKMQ in the germline V gene (reference sequence). V was shortened by 3 bases and J by 3 bases, with 11 bases between the two germline ends. CDR3 in DNA: TGTGCCAGCAGCTTGGTGGCGCTTTACACTGAAGCTTTCTTT. Protein product: CASSLVALYTEAFF.

This clonotype was counted many times. V gene TRBV27 combines with J gene TRBJ2-3; tentative D call: TRBD1 (5 bases). The V end was cut by 8 bases, the J end by 6 bases, with 12 bases between. CDR3 size: 12 residues. Germline V lookup: CDR1 MNHEY, CDR2 SMNVEV (reference sequence). The CDR3 DNA is TGTGCCAGCTGGACAACCTTGGATACGCAGTATTTT. This translates into CASWTTLDTQYF.

The genes are TRBV29-1 and TRBJ1-2; 9 positions match TRBD1. The germline V gene encodes CDR1 SQVTM and CDR2 ANQGSEA. The CDR3 consists of 13 residues. V lost 4 bases, J lost 5 bases, and 5 bases stayed unmatched. CDR3 nucleotides: TGCAGCGTTGGGGTTGGGACAGGGTATGGCTACACCTTC. Protein: CSVGVGTGYGYTF.